Following are 13 T cell receptor beta chains from one sample sequenced in a study of T cells in women clearing cervical HPV infection. Measured with immunoSEQ multiplex PCR; TCRdb has only the in-frame clones, and not every one. This repertoire comprises about 20,000 clones; its ten largest clones make up approximately 5.5%. The sample comprised blood buffy coat. These receptors were collected from a woman between 18 and 70 years old with a cervical HPV16 infection that either progressed to CIN3+ or cleared (not recorded which).

A remark on this clone: The read comes to an end 3 residues before the CDR3 does, leaving the germline J gene to fill in the end. V usage is TRBV7-6 and J usage is TRBJ1-1; 8 bases align to TRBD1. The CDR3 has 16 amino acids. CDR1 and CDR2 from the germline V gene are SGHVS and FNYEAQ. With 1 base clipped from V and 5 bases from J, the junction kept 9 bases outside the gene matches. The CDR3 bases that were read are TGTGCCAGCAGCTTAGGGTCCGGACAGGGAGGGACTGAA. This codes for CASSLGSGQGGTE. The full CDR3 reads CASSLGSGQGGTEAFF.

A note on this clone: The CDR3 extends 3 residues past the end of the read, so its final part is completed from the germline J gene. The rearrangement uses TRBV11-2 and TRBJ1-4; possible D gene TRBD1, 6 bases. The CDR3 covers 14 residues. The V and J ends lost 2 bases and 4 bases respectively, with 8 bases between them. CDR1 and CDR2 (germline): SGHAT, FQNNGV. The sequenced CDR3 bases are TGTGCCAGCAGCTTACAGGGGAGTAATGAAAAA. This encodes CASSLQGSNEK. The whole CDR3 sequence reads CASSLQGSNEKLFF.

Notes on this clone: The sequence runs out 3 residues before the end of the CDR3; the remainder is reconstructed from the germline J gene. J is TRBJ2-3 and V is TRBV18; D is unclear. Germline V gene lookup returns CDR1 KGHSH and CDR2 LQKENI. The CDR3 is made up of 12 amino acids. CDR3 DNA (partial): TGTGCCAGCTCACCAGGGCAAGAGACG. Encoded protein: CASSPGQET. The entire CDR3 protein is CASSPGQETQYF.

On this clone: The read ends 3 residues early relative to the CDR3; the germline J gene fills the gap. The rearrangement uses TRBV29-1 and TRBJ1-1, with D perhaps matching TRBD1 (5 bases). Germline V gene lookup returns CDR1 SQVTM and CDR2 ANQGSEA. The CDR3 totals 13 residues. The sequenced part of the CDR3 DNA is TGCAGCGTTGTCCTCGGGGCGGGACTAGAA. This codes for CSVVLGAGLE. The entire CDR3 is CSVVLGAGLEAFF.

In regard to this clone: Read data end 3 residues before the CDR3 end; the end is taken from the germline J gene. The genes are TRBV7-9 and TRBJ2-3, with TRBD2 as a possible D gene (5 bases). Germline V gene lookup returns CDR1 SEHNR and CDR2 FQNEAQ (reference sequence). CDR3 length equals 15 residues. The CDR3 DNA, read in part, is TGTGCCAGCAGCTTTTATACGGGGAAACAAGAGACG. Amino acid sequence: CASSFYTGKQET. The full CDR3 sequence reads CASSFYTGKQETQYF.

By frequency, this clone registers medium-sized. The CDR3 goes on 3 residues after the read ends, and that part is filled in from the germline J gene. J is TRBJ2-7 and V is TRBV2; TRBD2 aligns across 7 bases. CDR3 length: 15 residues. The V and J ends lost 4 bases and 0 bases, in that order; junction bases with no gene match: 6. Germline loops: CDR1 SNHLY, CDR2 FYNNEI. The CDR3 is CASSVGRGFSYEQYF. The part of the CDR3 DNA that was read is TGTGCCAGCAGTGTTGGGCGGGGGTTCTCCTACGAG.

About this clone: The read comes to an end 3 residues before the CDR3 does, leaving the germline J gene to fill in the end. The chain employs TRBV5-8 and TRBJ2-3, with 7 nucleotides matching TRBD2. V lost 0 bases, J lost 0 bases, and 1 base stayed unmatched. The CDR3 totals 15 residues. Germline CDR1 SGHTS, CDR2 YDEGEE. CDR3 amino acids: CASSLGGRSTDTQYF. Partial CDR3 DNA: TGTGCCAGCAGCTTGGGCGGGAGAAGCACAGATACG.

With regard to this clone: From the germline J gene comes the end of the CDR3, since the read stops 3 residues before it. This sample includes further DNA sequences coding for the same CDR3. The chain couples TRBV30 to TRBJ1-3; no clear D. The length of the CDR3 is 13 residues. Germline V CDR1 and CDR2: GTSNPN, SVGIG (reference sequence). The V end was cut by 0 bases, the J end by 2 bases, with 5 bases between. The covered CDR3 bases are TGTGCCTGGAGTGTACTAGCTGGAAACACC. Amino acid sequence: CAWSVLAGNT. The full CDR3 reads CAWSVLAGNTIYF.

The CDR3 bases that were read are TGCAGTGCTAGAGATAGACAAAGCTCCTACAATGAG. Encoded protein: CSARDRQSSYNE. The entire CDR3 protein reads CSARDRQSSYNEQFF. V and J are TRBV20-1 and TRBJ2-1, with unresolved D. Sequencing ends 3 residues short of the CDR3 end; the germline J gene provides the rest. Germline V gene lookup returns CDR1 DFQATT and CDR2 SNEGSKA (reference sequence). The CDR3 is made up of 15 amino acids. With 0 bases removed from V and 0 bases from J, the gap between germline ends came to 9 bases.

As regards this clone: Sequencing ends 3 residues short of the CDR3 end; the germline J gene provides the rest. The chain links TRBV7-6 to TRBJ1-2, with D unresolved. The CDR3 extends over 12 amino acids. Germline loops: CDR1 SGHVS, CDR2 FNYEAQ. The sequenced part of the CDR3 DNA is TGTGCCAGCAGCATCAGCACAGATACC. Its protein is CASSISTDT. The whole CDR3 protein is CASSISTDTYTF.

On this clone: The read terminates 3 residues before the CDR3 end, so the remaining end is supplied by the germline J gene. The chain is built from TRBV19 and TRBJ2-2; D is possibly TRBD1 (7 bases). The CDR3 extends over 17 amino acids. Germline CDR1 LNHDA, CDR2 SQIVND (reference sequence). The CDR3 loop is CASSMMWRGPANEKLFF. Incomplete CDR3 DNA: TGTGCCAGTAGTATGATGTGGAGGGGGCCGGCTAATGAAAAG.

About this clone itself: The missing CDR3 end, 3 residues past where the read stops, is filled in from the germline J gene. V is TRBV7-3 and J is TRBJ2-3; a weak D match, TRBD2 (5 bases). Germline V gene data show CDR1 as SGHTA and CDR2 as FQGTGA. The CDR3 totals 13 residues. V lost 5 bases and J 6 bases, leaving 12 bases between the germline ends. The covered CDR3 bases are TGTGCCAGCAGCATAATTACGGGGGATACG. Amino acid sequence: CASSIITGDT. The entire CDR3 is CASSIITGDTQYF.

Concerning this clone itself: The germline gene is not matched at one end of the junction; a read error may be the cause. The read ends 3 residues early relative to the CDR3; the germline J gene fills the gap. This sequence joins TRBV19 and TRBJ2-1, with D possibly being TRBD1 (5 bases). Germline loops: CDR1 LNHDA, CDR2 SQIVND (reference sequence). The length of the CDR3 is 14 residues. The part of the CDR3 DNA that was read is TGTGCCAGTAGCAGGGATAGCTCCTACAGTGAG. Protein: CASSRDSSYSE. The entire CDR3 sequence reads CASSRDSSYSEQFF. The entire variable domain, with the rest obtained from reference TRBV19 and TRBJ2-1, is as follows: DGGITQSPKYLFRKEGQNVTLSCEQNLNHDAMYWYRQDPGQGLRLIYYSQIVNDFQKGDIAEGYSVSREKKESFPLTVTSAQKNPTAFYLCASSRDSSYSEQFFGPGTRLTVL.